This T cell receptor beta chain was retrieved from a study of blood T cells in healthy people across ages (dated by TCRdb to between 2014 and 2016). Turning to the overall study: Template switching captured roughly one uniquely barcoded TCR beta cDNA molecule per two T cells in model experiments. Using deep sequencing normalized with unique cDNA molecular identifiers, the study measured how TCR beta repertoire diversity changes with age. Four age groups were formed from the donors: young (average approximately 15 years), middle-aged (just under 40), aged (roughly 56) and long-lived (82). To avoid experimental bias, donors of different ages were randomly spread across the sequencing lanes. For two donors (one aged 18 to 29 and one aged 80 or older), the study analyzed two additional independent replicas of 1 million unique cDNA reads from the same blood draw.

Reading from cysteine to phenylalanine, the CDR3 counts 17 amino acids. Kept here is only the CDR3 DNA, which spans 51 bases and is read in frame from base 1. The germline V gene gives CDR1 as MNHEY and CDR2 as SVGEGT. Notes on this clonotype: Its antigen is currently not known. Base qualities were left out, and no much larger clone turns up one base away.

Donors were 39 systemically healthy Caucasian individuals from Russia aged roughly 6 to 95 years. Each donor gave 8 to 10 milliliters of peripheral blood, collected into EDTA-treated Vacutainer tubes. Ficoll-Paque density-gradient centrifugation was used to isolate PBMCs, with at least 6 million per sample. Trizol reagent was used to extract total RNA from PBMCs, with at least 6 micrograms per sample. For every donor, flow cytometry on a PBMC aliquot measured the percentage of naive CD45RAhigh/CD27high T cells. Receptor libraries were prepared by 5' RACE. TCRdb records Illumina HiSeq 2500 as the sequencer. A second PCR of roughly 7 to 11 cycles was performed with a sample-barcoded 5' primer and a J-beta primer mix. A template-switch 5' adaptor carrying 12 random nucleotides introduced a unique molecular identifier onto each TCR beta cDNA molecule. Each sample yielded at least 3 million CDR3-containing paired-end reads. First-strand cDNA synthesis was performed from all RNA using the Mint cDNA synthesis kit, with priming by a TRBC-specific oligonucleotide. Following uracil-DNA glycosylase treatment, all cDNA underwent a first 18-cycle PCR with the universal primers M1SS and BC2_uni_R. The authors' pipeline ran thus. Each sample was normalized by randomly selecting 1 million high-quality reads, each carrying a distinct molecular identifier. Instead of being binned into consensus sequences, reads with shared molecular identifiers were discarded. CDR3 identification, clonotype clustering and error correction used MiTCR with a Q25 quality threshold and the strictest error-elimination algorithm. A nonparametric unseen species model with Euler transformation was used to estimate lower-bound total TCR beta diversity. The public sequencing data were trimmed at Q25 with fastp and processed into clonotypes with MiXCR by TCRdb, which kept only in-frame beta chains. Rows with a matching CDR3 protein are joined into one entry that keeps the most common DNA and genes. The V and J calls were determined by TCRdb, not by the authors. In this sample the table shows roughly 680,000 distinct CDR3 sequences, around 21% of which occur a single time. The ten most abundant clones make up roughly 3.7% of the sample.

What the study reported, not specific to this receptor: There was a strong correlation between observed TCR beta diversity and the percentage of naive T cells measured by flow cytometry. Because the CMV infection status of the donors was unknown, age-related changes in expanded clonotypes may potentially have been confounded. Because profiling used bulk unsorted PBMCs, naive and antigen-experienced compartments could not be compared conclusively. Compared with the aged group, more naive CD4+ T cells, fewer expanded clones and increased TCR diversity were shown by the long-lived group, suggesting age selection. Observed TCR beta diversity per million T cells fell roughly linearly with age, and a significant reduction was already apparent by age around 40. Estimates of total diversity based on one million sequenced T cells were regarded as lower bounds and as underestimates.

The chain uses TRBV6-2 or TRBV6-3 and TRBJ2-5, with 10 bases aligning to TRBD2. The DNA end is a closer match to TRBJ2-1, so the J assignment may be wrong. Sequenced material: blood. This TCR was sampled from a man between 65 and 80 years old in good health. The CDR3 is CASSYTASGSTYNEQFF. The DNA reads TGTGCCAGCAGTTACACGGCTAGCGGGAGCACTTACAATGAGCAGTTCTTC.